This T cell receptor (beta chain) is drawn from a study of human T cells and chemical hapten exposure. As for the study in general: Donors were sensitized with 2% DPC on the upper inner arm.

TCRdb re-derived calls from the RACE reads in MiXCR, one entry per CDR3 protein. The repertoire holds about 120,000 distinct CDR3 sequences, with 11% as singletons. Germline V CDR1 and CDR2: SGHRS, YFSETQ. The junction had 7 bases not matched to a gene; V was cut back by 0 bases and J by 6 bases. The CDR3 is made up of 15 amino acids. On this clonotype: The antigen is undetermined.

General observations from the study: Clustering by CDR3 similarity yielded significantly more large clusters from expanded TCRs than controls.

Documented time point: patch test 3, about 24 weeks after DPC sensitization. The treatment is: therapeutic diphenylcyclopropenone sensitization with weekly scalp DPC. The material was whole blood, obtained in connection with sensitization to the hapten diphenylcyclopropenone (DPC). The receptor was derived from a woman aged 45 to 65 with alopecia areata. Some clones in this sample may be carry-over from other donors' samples. This rearrangement joins TRBV5-1 to TRBJ2-7, with 9 bases lining up with TRBD2. DNA for the CDR3: TGCGCCAGCAGCTTGGGAGCGGGGGGAGAGGGCGAGCAGTACTTC. This translates into CASSLGAGGEGEQYF.